A single sample gave rise to the 27 T cell receptor beta chains below, sequenced in a study of CD8 T cells in Susac syndrome. Random-hexamer reverse transcription was applied to about 0.45 to 1 ug RNA. TCRdb ran MiXCR on the immunoSEQ multiplex PCR reads and lists one entry per CDR3 protein. This sample yields roughly 190,000 distinct CDR3 sequences, of which roughly nine tenths are seen a single time; about 0.1% belongs to the top ten. The specimen sequenced was CD4+ T cells from PBMCs. The receptors shown here come from a human donor with Susac syndrome.

This sequence joins TRBV6-2 or TRBV6-3 and TRBJ2-7, with unresolved D. CDR1 is MNHEY, CDR2 SVGEGT, per germline. This CDR3 region has 14 residues. Trimming took 5 bases from V and 4 from J, leaving 15 bases between them. The DNA of the CDR3 is TGTGCCAGCAGTCCACCACAGATAACGTACGAGCAGTACTTC. It specifies CASSPPQITYEQYF.

The J gene is TRBJ1-6, the V gene TRBV20-1; D unresolved. Germline CDR1 and CDR2: DFQATT and SNEGSKA (reference sequence). This CDR3 has 15 residues. V lost 2 bases, J lost 2 bases, and 10 bases lay in between. CDR3 sequence: CSARMSAAYNSPLHF. CDR3 coding DNA: TGCAGTGCTAGAATGTCCGCGGCCTATAATTCACCCCTCCACTTT.

CDR3 in amino acids: CSASRQPNQPQHF. The CDR3 nucleotides read TGCAGTGCTAGTAGGCAGCCAAATCAGCCCCAGCATTTT. The chain recombines TRBV20-1 with TRBJ1-5; no definite D call. V lost 3 bases to trimming and J lost 4 bases, with 10 bases between them. The CDR3 covers 13 residues. Germline V lookup: CDR1 DFQATT, CDR2 SNEGSKA (reference sequence).

The rearrangement links TRBV3-1 to TRBJ2-3, with D unresolved. The CDR3 totals 13 residues. The germline V gene encodes CDR1 LGHDT and CDR2 YNNKEL (reference sequence). V was trimmed by 2 bases and J by 5 bases, leaving 8 bases between them. CDR3 bases: TGTGCCAGCAGCCAATACACAGAAGATACGCAGTATTTT. Translated: CASSQYTEDTQYF.

The V and J genes are TRBV27 and TRBJ2-2; perhaps TRBD1 as D (6 bases). From germline, CDR1 is MNHEY and CDR2 SMNVEV (reference sequence). The V end was cut by 6 bases, the J end by 2 bases, with 16 bases between. The CDR3 totals 16 residues. The CDR3 DNA reads TGTGCCAGCAGCCTAAACTCGGGACACAACACCGGGGAGCTGTTTTTT. This translates into CASSLNSGHNTGELFF.

The gene calls are TRBV2 and TRBJ2-3, with 12 bases matching TRBD2. V dropped 5 bases and J dropped 8; count of bases not matched to a gene: 2. The CDR3 consists of 13 residues. From germline, CDR1 is SNHLY and CDR2 FYNNEI. CDR3 in amino acids: CASSTSGGLTQYF. DNA of the CDR3: TGTGCCAGCAGTACTAGCGGGGGGCTTACGCAGTATTTT.

The chain couples TRBV12-3 or TRBV12-4 to TRBJ2-3; D ambiguous. V dropped 3 bases and J dropped 5 bases, with 12 bases sitting between them. The CDR3 spans 14 residues. CDR3 protein: CASSFDPTEDTQYF. The CDR3 DNA reads TGTGCCAGCAGTTTCGACCCGACGGAAGATACGCAGTATTTT.

The chain uses TRBV20-1 and TRBJ1-6; no definite D call. CDR3 length: 14 residues. Germline V gives CDR1 DFQATT, CDR2 SNEGSKA (reference sequence). V dropped 2 bases and J dropped 6 bases, with 11 bases sitting between them. CDR3 amino acids: CSARPLQVNSPLHF. In DNA form, the CDR3 reads TGCAGTGCTAGACCACTACAAGTTAATTCACCCCTCCACTTT.

The rearrangement links TRBV6-1 to TRBJ1-3; D ambiguous. This CDR3 spans 15 amino acids. The germline V gene encodes CDR1 MNHNS and CDR2 SASEGT. V gave up 2 bases and J gave up 0 bases, with 8 bases separating them. CDR3 nucleotide sequence: TGTGCCAGCAGTGAAATTGGCAGCTCTGGAAACACCATATATTTT. Translating gives CASSEIGSSGNTIYF.

This clonotype was found once. J is TRBJ1-4 and V is TRBV29-1; maybe TRBD1 (5 bases). The CDR3 spans 14 residues. The V end was cut by 0 bases, the J end by 8 bases, with 13 bases between. Germline loops: CDR1 SQVTM, CDR2 ANQGSEA. The CDR3 sequence: CSVEEQGSTEKLFF. The CDR3 coding sequence is TGCAGCGTTGAAGAGCAGGGCTCTACGGAAAAACTGTTTTTT.

This clonotype has just a few counts. The CDR3 DNA reads TGCAGTGCAAATCCCGGAGGTGGCTCCTACGAGCAGTACTTC. It specifies CSANPGGGSYEQYF. The chain recombines TRBV20-1 with TRBJ2-7; the D gene is possibly TRBD2 (5 bases). Between the trimmed V and J ends, which lost 6 bases and 0 bases, there was a span of 15 bases. Germline CDR1 reads DFQATT; CDR2 reads SNEGSKA (reference sequence). The CDR3 totals 14 residues.

The V call is TRBV29-1, the J call TRBJ2-2; 9 bases fit TRBD2. The CDR3 covers 17 residues. From germline, CDR1 is SQVTM and CDR2 ANQGSEA. Trimming took 2 bases from V and 2 from J; bases not matched to a gene: 9. The CDR3 reads CSVELLAGRRNTGELFF. DNA for the CDR3: TGCAGCGTTGAACTGCTAGCGGGGAGACGAAACACCGGGGAGCTGTTTTTT.

This clonotype occurred a few times. The V and J genes are TRBV6-1 and TRBJ2-1; D might be TRBD2 (5 bases). The CDR3 runs 15 residues. The germline V gene has CDR1 MNHNS and CDR2 SASEGT. V was shortened by 5 bases and J by 7 bases, with 18 bases between the two germline ends. CDR3 region: CASSRTGPQRNEQFF. The CDR3 coding sequence is TGTGCCAGCAGTCGTACTGGGCCGCAGCGGAATGAGCAGTTCTTC.

J is TRBJ2-3 and V is TRBV5-1, with D unclear. The V and J ends lost 3 bases and 5 bases respectively, with 13 bases between them. The CDR3 runs 14 residues. In germline, CDR1 is SGHRS, CDR2 YFSETQ. The CDR3 bases are TGCGCCAGCAGCTCCCGACAAGGCGGAGATACGCAGTATTTT. Its translation is CASSSRQGGDTQYF.

This chain uses TRBV2 with TRBJ2-1; 9 nucleotides align to TRBD2. Looked up from germline, CDR1 is SNHLY and CDR2 is FYNNEI. V gave up 11 bases and J gave up 10 bases; unmatched junction bases: 21. This CDR3 region has 16 residues. The CDR3 DNA sequence: TGTGCCGCAGGAGATGGCGGGGCGGGGGGGCCTGTCGAGCAGTTCTTC. Translating gives CAAGDGGAGGPVEQFF. Drawing the rest from reference TRBV2 and TRBJ2-1, the complete variable domain is EPEVTQTPSHQVTQMGQEVILRCVPISNHLYFYWYRQILGQKVEFLVSFYNNEISEKSEIFDDQFSVERPDGSNFTLKIRSTKLEDSAMYFCAAGDGGAGGPVEQFFGPGTRLTVL.

This clonotype has only one observation. The rearrangement links TRBV19 to TRBJ2-7; D gene ambiguous. With 6 bases removed from V and 5 bases from J, the gap between germline ends came to 17 bases. The germline V gene has CDR1 LNHDA and CDR2 SQIVND (reference sequence). This CDR3 has 14 residues. The CDR3 DNA follows: TGTGCCAGTAGCTTCGGGCAGGTGGTGGACGAGCAGTACTTC. This gives the protein CASSFGQVVDEQYF.

Points on this clonotype: At one boundary the junction diverges from the germline segment, which might be a read error. The V and J genes are TRBV12-3 or TRBV12-4 and TRBJ1-1; D gene uncertain. This CDR3 has 14 amino acids. CDR3 sequence: CASSSNSMNTEVFF. The CDR3 DNA sequence: TGTGCCAGCAGTTCCAATAGTATGAACACTGAAGTTTTCTTT.

This chain uses TRBV30 with TRBJ1-1; 10 bases are shared with TRBD1. Germline V gives CDR1 GTSNPN, CDR2 SVGIG (reference sequence). V was clipped by 3 bases and J by 3 bases; unmatched bases: 4. The CDR3 runs to 14 residues. Written as DNA, the CDR3 is TGTGCCTGGAGGACAGGGGGCCTTGACACTGAAGCTTTCTTT. Protein sequence: CAWRTGGLDTEAFF.

The chain links TRBV20-1 to TRBJ2-7; 8 bases line up with TRBD2. The CDR3 totals 15 residues. The V gene end was trimmed by 0 bases and the J gene end by 3 bases; junction bases not matched to a gene: 7. Germline CDR1 reads DFQATT; CDR2 reads SNEGSKA (reference sequence). The DNA for the CDR3 is TGCAGTGCTAGAGATCCGGGCGGGGGGCTCTACGAGCAGTACTTC. Translated: CSARDPGGGLYEQYF.

This rearrangement joins TRBV7-3 to TRBJ2-5; 8 bases map to TRBD2. J gave up 5 bases and V 0 bases, and 8 bases lay outside the gene matches. Per the germline V gene, CDR1 is SGHTA and CDR2 is FQGTGA. There are 16 residues in the CDR3. The CDR3 loop reads CASSLTGGRIGETQYF. The CDR3, as DNA: TGTGCCAGCAGCTTAACGGGCGGGAGGATAGGGGAGACCCAGTACTTC. Together with reference TRBV7-3 and TRBJ2-5, the CDR3 gives the full variable domain: GAGVSQTPSNKVTEKGKYVELRCDPISGHTALYWYRQSLGQGPEFLIYFQGTGAADDSGLPNDRFFAVRPEGSVSTLKIQRTERGDSAVYLCASSLTGGRIGETQYFGPGTRLLVL.

This chain uses TRBV5-1 with TRBJ2-7; perhaps D is TRBD1 or TRBD2 (5 bases each). V lost 0 bases and J 2 bases, leaving 15 bases between the germline ends. The CDR3 runs to 16 residues. CDR1 is SGHRS, CDR2 YFSETQ, per germline. In DNA form, the CDR3 reads TGCGCCAGCAGCTTGGACCGGGACGCGTATACCTACGAGCAGTACTTC. Translated: CASSLDRDAYTYEQYF.

The rearrangement joins TRBV25-1 to TRBJ2-2, with D unresolved. V lost 1 base to trimming and J lost 7 bases, with 4 bases between them. Germline V gene sequence: CDR1 MGHDK, CDR2 SYGVNS. CDR3 size: 12 residues. This chain's CDR3 is CASSELIGELFF. The DNA for the CDR3 is TGTGCCAGCAGTGAATTGATCGGGGAGCTGTTTTTT.

The J gene is TRBJ1-6, the V gene TRBV5-6, with a weak D call TRBD1 (5 bases). This CDR3 has 15 amino acids. The V and J ends lost 4 bases and 10 bases respectively, with 18 bases between them. Germline CDR1 SGHDT, CDR2 YYEEEE. The CDR3 sequence is CASSRSGWGSSPLHF. In DNA, the CDR3 is TGTGCCAGCAGCCGATCCGGGTGGGGGTCCTCACCCCTCCACTTT.

The chain is built from TRBV6-6 and TRBJ1-4, with TRBD1 matching over 10 bases. Germline V gene sequence: CDR1 MNHNY, CDR2 SVGAGI (reference sequence). The junction had 6 bases not matched to a gene; V was cut back by 6 bases and J by 5 bases. This CDR3 is built from 15 residues. This CDR3 is CASRLRTGGNEKLFF. DNA of the CDR3: TGTGCCAGCAGGCTCCGGACAGGGGGAAATGAAAAACTGTTTTTT.

The V and J genes are TRBV15 and TRBJ1-1; no firm D call. Germline V gives CDR1 LNHNV, CDR2 YYDKDF (reference sequence). The V gene lost 8 bases and the J gene lost 6 bases, with 19 bases spanning the gap. CDR3 size: 14 residues. The CDR3 DNA is TGTGCCACCGGAAGGGTTGGAGGGATCTCTGAAGCTTTCTTT. Translated: CATGRVGGISEAFF.

This clonotype has a handful of counts. The chain recombines TRBV6-1 with TRBJ2-5, with TRBD1 matching 8 bases. The CDR3 is 12 residues long. Germline V gives CDR1 MNHNS, CDR2 SASEGT. Losses at the gene ends were 8 bases for V and 5 bases for J; bases not matched to a gene: 4. CDR3 protein: CASGRDRETQYF. The DNA for the CDR3 is TGTGCCAGCGGCCGGGACAGGGAGACCCAGTACTTC.

This chain uses TRBV5-1 with TRBJ1-1; D is unresolved. This CDR3 has 13 amino acids. Germline-derived CDR1 and CDR2 are SGHRS and YFSETQ. V gave up 0 bases and J gave up 1 base, with 4 bases separating them. The CDR3 here is CASSLVANTEAFF. The CDR3 DNA sequence: TGCGCCAGCAGCTTGGTAGCGAACACTGAAGCTTTCTTT.